This TCR beta chain was documented in a study of graft-versus-host responses after intestinal transplantation. Study background: Anti-thymocyte globulin induction preceded three to four years of tacrolimus and steroid maintenance in all recipients.

CDR1 is ENHRY and CDR2 is SYGVKD in the germline V gene. The CDR3 length is 14 residues. Trimming took off 4 bases at V and 5 bases at J, with 11 bases between the two ends. Generated by immunoSEQ multiplex PCR, the TCRdb table keeps only in-frame clones and is missing some. The sample contains approximately 24,000 clones, 90% to 95% of which appear only once. As for this clone: Its antigen is still unknown.

Regarding the study as a whole: Early post-transplant HvG declines were associated with peak circulating GvH clone levels.

This TCR was recovered from a human patient who received an intestinal transplant, so some T cells may come from the graft donor. The sample consisted of PBMCs, taken 39 to 40 days after intestinal transplant. The V and J genes are TRBV10-3 and TRBJ2-2, with D tentatively TRBD1 or TRBD2 (6 bases each). The CDR3 nucleotides are TGTGCCATCAGTGCTAGGGGGGCGACCGGGGAGCTGTTTTTT. Protein: CAISARGATGELFF.